A single sample gave rise to the 23 T cell receptor beta chains below, sequenced in a study of T cells expressing NK-cell markers. No DNA is given; TCRdb re-called the 5' RACE reads and lists each CDR3 protein once. Listed are 550,000 to 600,000 distinct CDR3 sequences; about 3.6% falls within the top ten. Sequencing was carried out using blood T cells: a sorted CD56 or NKG2C T cell subset, CD4+ or CD8+ T cells, or bulk PBMC T cells (not recorded which). These receptors all stem from a man aged 18 to 30 in good health.

This chain joins TRBV29-1 and TRBJ2-5; lacking DNA, the TRBD1 call made by TCRdb goes unchecked. CDR3 length: 15 residues. CDR1 is SQVTM and CDR2 is ANQGSEA in the germline V gene. CDR3 sequence reads: CSVEGRLVGGETQYF.

V usage is TRBV10-3 and J usage is TRBJ2-1; TCRdb designates TRBD2, a call that cannot be tested without DNA. Germline CDR1 reads ENHRY; CDR2 reads SYGVKD. The CDR3 runs to 13 residues. CDR3: CATGKRESDEQFF.

The chain couples TRBV3-1 to TRBJ1-1; TCRdb's assignment of TRBD1 cannot be checked, as there is no DNA. CDR1 and CDR2 (germline): LGHDT, YNNKEL (reference sequence). There are 13 residues in the CDR3. The CDR3 sequence is CASSLSMGGEAFF.

The rearrangement joins TRBV9 to TRBJ2-2; there is no DNA to check the TCRdb D call of TRBD1. The length of the CDR3 is 17 residues. In germline, CDR1 is SGDLS, CDR2 YYNGEE. CDR3 in amino acids: CASSQSRTGTNTGELFF.

The chain uses TRBV19 and TRBJ2-1; TCRdb names TRBD2, which stays unverified in the absence of DNA. This CDR3 spans 13 amino acids. From germline, CDR1 is LNHDA and CDR2 SQIVND (reference sequence). The CDR3 loop reads CASWEGSYNEQFF. The whole variable domain, filled in from reference TRBV19 and TRBJ2-1, reads DGGITQSPKYLFRKEGQNVTLSCEQNLNHDAMYWYRQDPGQGLRLIYYSQIVNDFQKGDIAEGYSVSREKKESFPLTVTSAQKNPTAFYLCASWEGSYNEQFFGPGTRLTVL.

The rearrangement joins TRBV27 to TRBJ2-3; TCRdb outputs TRBD1, but without DNA this stays unchecked. Germline V CDR1 and CDR2: MNHEY, SMNVEV (reference sequence). CDR3 length: 17 residues. Here the CDR3 reads CASSVYTGDSRTDTQYF.

CDR3 amino acids: CSASPGGEETQYF. The rearrangement joins TRBV20-1 to TRBJ2-5; TCRdb indicates TRBD1, and absent DNA this call remains unverified. The CDR3 sequence is 13 residues long. Per the germline V gene, CDR1 is DFQATT and CDR2 is SNEGSKA (reference sequence).

The chain carries TRBV12-5 and TRBJ2-1; with no DNA, the TCRdb D assignment of TRBD1 cannot be verified. The V gene's germline CDR1 is LGHNT and CDR2 FRNRAP. This CDR3 region has 16 residues. This CDR3 reads CASGTGARLSYNEQFF. The full variable domain, its missing parts supplied by reference TRBV12-5 and TRBJ2-1, is DARVTQTPRHKVTEMGQEVTMRCQPILGHNTVFWYRQTMMQGLELLAYFRNRAPLDDSGMPKDRFSAEMPDATLATLKIQPSEPRDSAVYFCASGTGARLSYNEQFFGPGTRLTVL.

V gene TRBV7-9 combines with J gene TRBJ2-5; as DNA is missing, the TRBD1 call by TCRdb cannot be tested. The V gene's germline CDR1 is SEHNR and CDR2 FQNEAQ (reference sequence). The CDR3 has 15 amino acids. This chain's CDR3 is CASSPGVVLAETQYF.

This chain connects TRBV20-1 to TRBJ2-1; absent DNA, TCRdb's TRBD1 call cannot be checked. The germline gives CDR1 DFQATT, CDR2 SNEGSKA (reference sequence). CDR3 size: 14 residues. CDR3 sequence reads: CSARPGGISSEQFF.

CDR3 protein: CASSQVPGVTGELFF. The rearrangement links TRBV4-3 to TRBJ2-2; checking the TCRdb D call of TRBD1 is not possible without DNA. This CDR3 comprises 15 residues. Per the germline V gene, CDR1 is LGHNA and CDR2 is YSLEER.

The V call is TRBV18, the J call TRBJ2-2. CDR3 length: 16 residues. Germline V lookup: CDR1 KGHSH, CDR2 LQKENI. CDR3 amino acids: CASSPPQLRYTGELFF.

The chain joins TRBV5-1 to TRBJ2-1; the D gene TCRdb calls, TRBD2, cannot be checked with no DNA. Looked up from germline, CDR1 is SGHRS and CDR2 is YFSETQ. The CDR3 loop spans 15 amino acids. This CDR3 reads CASSPSGGAYNEQFF.

The V and J genes are TRBV6-2 or TRBV6-3 and TRBJ2-1; TCRdb indicates TRBD1, and absent DNA this call remains unverified. This CDR3 spans 15 amino acids. The germline V gene has CDR1 MNHEY and CDR2 SVGEGT. This CDR3 is CASSPTHEKGKEQFF.

The chain employs TRBV9 and TRBJ2-7; no DNA is available, so the TRBD1 call from TCRdb remains unchecked. Germline V lookup: CDR1 SGDLS, CDR2 YYNGEE. The CDR3 runs to 14 residues. CDR3 in amino acids: CASSVYWTGDEQYF.

The chain links TRBV6-5 to TRBJ2-1; TCRdb designates TRBD2, a call that cannot be tested without DNA. Per germline, CDR1 MNHEY and CDR2 SVGAGI. This CDR3 has 16 amino acids. The CDR3 reads CASRDFEGGNYNEQFF.

The chain carries TRBV7-7 and TRBJ2-1; TCRdb calls TRBD1, which cannot be checked without DNA. Germline V gene lookup returns CDR1 SSHAT and CDR2 FNYEAQ (reference sequence). The CDR3 has 16 amino acids. CDR3 in amino acids: CASSRSGTGLGNEQFF.

The chain joins TRBV5-1 to TRBJ2-5; there is no DNA to check the TCRdb D call of TRBD2. The CDR3 contains 14 residues. Germline loops: CDR1 SGHRS, CDR2 YFSETQ. The CDR3 protein is CASSHKASQETQYF.

The rearrangement joins TRBV12-3 or TRBV12-4 to TRBJ1-1; no DNA is available, so the TRBD1 call from TCRdb remains unchecked. The CDR3 length is 15 residues. The CDR3 spells CASSIRTGGAAEAFF.

The chain employs TRBV6-5 and TRBJ2-1. The CDR3 is 15 residues long. The germline CDR1 and CDR2 sequences are MNHEY and SVGAGI. The CDR3 loop reads CASSYMGSWYNEQFF.

The chain couples TRBV6-2 or TRBV6-3 to TRBJ2-7; no DNA is available, so the TRBD2 call from TCRdb remains unchecked. Germline V gene data show CDR1 as MNHEY and CDR2 as SVGEGT. This CDR3 spans 18 amino acids. CDR3 sequence: CASSYAPGLAGGPYEQYF.

V and J are TRBV12-3 or TRBV12-4 and TRBJ1-5; no DNA is available, so the TRBD1 call from TCRdb remains unchecked. This CDR3 region has 15 residues. The CDR3 is CASSLIQGAYQPQHF.

The chain couples TRBV12-3 or TRBV12-4 to TRBJ2-7; the D call of TRBD2 rests on TCRdb alone, since no DNA is present to check it. CDR3 length: 12 amino acids. The CDR3 region is CASSRLREGADF.